The entry that follows covers one T cell receptor beta chain sequence. The antigen is not known. The V end was cut by 4 bases, the J end by 9 bases, with 17 bases between. This CDR3 has 14 residues. The germline gives CDR1 SGDLS, CDR2 YYNGEE. The data were taken from a study of cytotoxic CD8 clonotypes in ibrutinib-treated CLL. Study-level information: Response sampling occurred after a median roughly twelve months of treatment (range 6 to 36). Study outcomes and limitations: For progressing versus sustained-remission patients, sampling times were not the same. Higher circulating CD8+ T-cell counts strongly accompanied higher baseline clonality, above age-matched healthy donors.

Here immunoSEQ multiplex PCR was the method, and the copy in TCRdb shows in-frame clones only, minus some. The sample holds several thousand clones, 65% to 75% seen once. Roughly 2 micrograms of genomic DNA came from cryopreserved PBMCs for TCR beta libraries. The receptor comes from a human donor with chronic lymphocytic leukemia. This chain links TRBV9 with TRBJ2-1; D unresolved. The sequences come from PBMCs, collected before ibrutinib treatment. CDR3 in amino acids: CASSPTSYLLEQFF. CDR3 in DNA: TGTGCCAGCAGCCCCACTTCCTACCTTCTTGAGCAGTTCTTC.